The next 12 T cell receptor beta chains were all read from a single sample in a study of regulatory dendritic cells for organ transplantation. Here immunoSEQ multiplex PCR was the method, and the copy in TCRdb shows in-frame clones only, minus some. The data hold some 12,000 clones, with more than 55% observed a single time. The source material was memory CD8+ T cells from blood. Subset described: CD45RO+ memory T cells. These TCRs come from a human donor in good health.

The chain recombines TRBV5-5 with TRBJ2-7; D is undetermined. V was pared by 2 bases and J by 2 bases, with 8 bases between. Looked up from germline, CDR1 is SGHKS and CDR2 is YYEKEE (reference sequence). There are 13 residues in the CDR3. CDR3 sequence reads: CASSFTGTYEQYF. CDR3 bases: TGTGCCAGCAGCTTCACTGGTACCTACGAGCAGTACTTC.

The V and J genes are TRBV7-8 and TRBJ2-3, with TRBD1 matching over 9 bases. CDR3 size: 15 residues. After removal of 6 bases from V and 4 bases from J, the junction contained 8 bases not matched to a gene. Germline V gene sequence: CDR1 SGHVS, CDR2 FQNEAQ. The CDR3 bases are TGTGCCAGCAGAATCGGTACAGGGGGCTCAGATACGCAGTATTTT. Its translation is CASRIGTGGSDTQYF.

V and J are TRBV18 and TRBJ2-1; D remains ambiguous. The germline CDR1 and CDR2 sequences are KGHSH and LQKENI. CDR3 size: 13 residues. The V gene lost 3 bases and the J gene lost 4 bases, with 7 bases spanning the gap. CDR3 DNA sequence: TGTGCCAGCTCACCCATAAAATACAATGAGCAGTTCTTC. This codes for CASSPIKYNEQFF. Together with reference TRBV18 and TRBJ2-1, the CDR3 gives the full variable domain: NAGVMQNPRHLVRRRGQEARLRCSPMKGHSHVYWYRQLPEEGLKFMVYLQKENIIDESGMPKERFSAEFPKEGPSILRIQQVVRGDSAAYFCASSPIKYNEQFFGPGTRLTVL.

The rearrangement joins TRBV6-1 to TRBJ1-2; no clear D gene. Per the germline V gene, CDR1 is MNHNS and CDR2 is SASEGT. Trimming shortened V by 7 bases and J by 2 bases, and 8 bases separated the two germline ends. The CDR3 spans 12 residues. The CDR3 sequence is CASNGRNYGYTF. Here the CDR3 DNA reads TGTGCCAGCAACGGGAGAAACTATGGCTACACCTTC.

V gene TRBV9 combines with J gene TRBJ2-7; weak D call: TRBD2 (5 bases). The V gene lost 4 bases and the J gene lost 2 bases, with 16 bases spanning the gap. There are 15 residues in the CDR3. Germline-derived CDR1 and CDR2 are SGDLS and YYNGEE. For the CDR3, the DNA is TGTGCCAGCAGCCCCGGATCGGGGATGACCTACGAGCAGTACTTC. Its protein is CASSPGSGMTYEQYF.

CDR3 DNA: TGTGCCAGCAGCCAAGTAACGGTATCGGGGCCCCAAGCTTTCTTT. It is translated as CASSQVTVSGPQAFF. The rearrangement links TRBV4-2 to TRBJ1-1, with D tentatively TRBD1 (5 bases). CDR1 and CDR2 from the germline V gene are LGHNA and YNFKEQ. V lost 1 base and J lost 9, with 18 bases in between. The CDR3 runs 15 residues.

The rearrangement uses TRBV6-1 and TRBJ2-3; D perhaps matches TRBD1 (5 bases). The CDR3 runs 15 residues. V dropped 1 base and J dropped 0 bases, with 8 bases sitting between them. Germline V gene sequence: CDR1 MNHNS, CDR2 SASEGT. The DNA of the CDR3 is TGTGCCAGCAGTGAAGTGGCAGGGAGCACAGATACGCAGTATTTT. Translated, it gives CASSEVAGSTDTQYF.

This chain links TRBV15 with TRBJ1-1, with D possibly being TRBD1 (5 bases). Germline assignment: CDR1 LNHNV and CDR2 YYDKDF (reference sequence). The CDR3 sequence is 14 residues long. V was shortened by 3 bases and J by 3 bases, with 11 bases between the two germline ends. CDR3 sequence reads: CATSRKGQDTEAFF. The CDR3 DNA follows: TGTGCCACCAGCAGGAAGGGGCAGGACACTGAAGCTTTCTTT.

The chain employs TRBV30 and TRBJ2-2; D could derive from TRBD1 or TRBD2 (6 bases each). Between the trimmed V and J ends, which lost 8 bases and 0 bases, there was a span of 10 bases. The CDR3 loop spans 13 amino acids. Germline V gene data show CDR1 as GTSNPN and CDR2 as SVGIG (reference sequence). CDR3 sequence (DNA): TGTGCCGGGGGGCCCTCGAACACCGGGGAGCTGTTTTTT. Translated, it gives CAGGPSNTGELFF.

The V and J genes are TRBV7-8 and TRBJ2-2; D is uncertain. V was shortened by 7 bases and J by 5 bases, with 5 bases between the two germline ends. The CDR3 consists of 11 residues. Per the germline V gene, CDR1 is SGHVS and CDR2 is FQNEAQ. The CDR3: CASTLTGELFF. For the CDR3, the DNA is TGTGCCAGCACCTTGACCGGGGAGCTGTTTTTT.

The J gene is TRBJ2-7, the V gene TRBV4-1, with TRBD2 matching 10 bases. The CDR3 has 14 residues. Germline CDR1 and CDR2: MGHRA and YSYEKL. V lost 2 bases, J lost 6 bases, and 4 bases stayed unmatched. Here the CDR3 reads CASSQPGLATEQYF. In DNA form, the CDR3 reads TGCGCCAGCAGCCAACCGGGACTAGCGACCGAGCAGTACTTC.

The gene calls are TRBV19 and TRBJ1-4; unclear D gene. V was trimmed by 3 bases and J by 0 bases, leaving 11 bases between them. Germline V gene data show CDR1 as LNHDA and CDR2 as SQIVND (reference sequence). This CDR3 contains 16 residues. The CDR3 sequence: CASSIGRRSTNEKLFF. The DNA of the CDR3 is TGTGCCAGTAGTATCGGTCGGAGATCAACTAATGAAAAACTGTTTTTT.